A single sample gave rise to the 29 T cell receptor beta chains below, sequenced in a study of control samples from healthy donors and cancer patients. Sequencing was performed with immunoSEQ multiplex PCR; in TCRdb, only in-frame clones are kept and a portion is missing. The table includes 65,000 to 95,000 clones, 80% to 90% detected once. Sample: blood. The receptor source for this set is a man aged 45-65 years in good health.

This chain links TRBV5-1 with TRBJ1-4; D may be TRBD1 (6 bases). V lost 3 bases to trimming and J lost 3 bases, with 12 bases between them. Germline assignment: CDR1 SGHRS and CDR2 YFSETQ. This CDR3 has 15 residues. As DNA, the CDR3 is TGCGCCAGCAGCTGGCTGGACAGCGCTAATGAAAAACTGTTTTTT. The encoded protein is CASSWLDSANEKLFF. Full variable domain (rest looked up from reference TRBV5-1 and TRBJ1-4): KAGVTQTPRYLIKTRGQQVTLSCSPISGHRSVSWYQQTPGQGLQFLFEYFSETQRNKGNFPGRFSGRQFSNSRSEMNVSTLELGDSALYLCASSWLDSANEKLFFGSGTQLSVL.

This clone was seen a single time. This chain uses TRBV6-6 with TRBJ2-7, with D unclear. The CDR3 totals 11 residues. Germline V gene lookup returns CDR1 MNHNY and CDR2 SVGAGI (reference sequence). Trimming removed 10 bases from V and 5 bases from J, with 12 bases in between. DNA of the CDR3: TGTGCCACAACTTCCTCTAACGAGCAGTACTTC. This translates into CATTSSNEQYF.

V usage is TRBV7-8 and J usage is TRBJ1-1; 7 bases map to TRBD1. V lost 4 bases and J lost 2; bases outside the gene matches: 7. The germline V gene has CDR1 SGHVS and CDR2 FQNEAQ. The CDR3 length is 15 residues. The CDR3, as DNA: TGTGCCAGCAGCTCACGACAGGGAAGCAACACTGAAGCTTTCTTT. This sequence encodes CASSSRQGSNTEAFF. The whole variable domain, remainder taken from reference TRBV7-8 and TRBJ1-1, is GAGVSQSPRYKVAKRGQDVALRCDPISGHVSLFWYQQALGQGPEFLTYFQNEAQLDKSGLPSDRFFAERPEGSVSTLKIQRTQQEDSAVYLCASSSRQGSNTEAFFGQGTRLTVV.

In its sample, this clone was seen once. The CDR3 sequence: CASSSDLGGTEAFF. The CDR3, as DNA: TGCGCCAGCAGCTCGGACCTGGGTGGCACTGAAGCTTTCTTT. This chain connects TRBV5-1 to TRBJ1-1; D is undetermined. The CDR3 sequence is 14 residues long. The germline V gene has CDR1 SGHRS and CDR2 YFSETQ. Trimming left V 3 bases short and J 4 bases short, with 13 bases between.

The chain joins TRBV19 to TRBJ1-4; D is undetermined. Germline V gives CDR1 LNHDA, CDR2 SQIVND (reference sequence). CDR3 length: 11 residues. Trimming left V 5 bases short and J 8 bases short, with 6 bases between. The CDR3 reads CASSSLEKLFF. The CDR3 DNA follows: TGTGCCAGTAGTTCCCTGGAAAAACTGTTTTTT.

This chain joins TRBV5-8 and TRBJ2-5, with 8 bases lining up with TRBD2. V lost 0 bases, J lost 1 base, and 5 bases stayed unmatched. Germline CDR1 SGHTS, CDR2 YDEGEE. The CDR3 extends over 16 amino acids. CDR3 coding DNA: TGTGCCAGCAGCTTGGGGACTAGCCTCCTCCAAGAGACCCAGTACTTC. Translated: CASSLGTSLLQETQYF.

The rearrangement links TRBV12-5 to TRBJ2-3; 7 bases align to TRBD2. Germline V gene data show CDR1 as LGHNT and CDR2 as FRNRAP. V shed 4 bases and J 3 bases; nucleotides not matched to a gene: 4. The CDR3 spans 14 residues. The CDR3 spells CASGSERGTDTQYF. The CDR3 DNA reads TGTGCTAGTGGTTCAGAGCGGGGTACAGATACGCAGTATTTT.

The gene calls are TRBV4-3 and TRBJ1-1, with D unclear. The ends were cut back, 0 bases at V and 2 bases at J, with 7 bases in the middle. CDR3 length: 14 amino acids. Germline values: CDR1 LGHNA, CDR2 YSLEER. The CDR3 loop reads CASSQDLENTEAFF. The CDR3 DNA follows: TGCGCCAGCAGCCAAGATCTGGAAAACACTGAAGCTTTCTTT.

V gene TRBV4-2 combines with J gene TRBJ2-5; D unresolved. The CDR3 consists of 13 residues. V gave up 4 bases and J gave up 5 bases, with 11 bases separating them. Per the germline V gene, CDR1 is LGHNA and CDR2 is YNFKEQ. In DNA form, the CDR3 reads TGTGCCAGCAGCCTTTATATTAGCGAGACCCAGTACTTC. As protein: CASSLYISETQYF.

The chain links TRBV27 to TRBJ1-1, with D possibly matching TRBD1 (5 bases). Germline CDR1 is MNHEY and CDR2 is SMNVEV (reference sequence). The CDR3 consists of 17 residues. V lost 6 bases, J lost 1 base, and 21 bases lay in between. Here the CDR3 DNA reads TGTGCCAGCAGCCTCTCGGACATAAACCTGGGGAACACTGAAGCTTTCTTT. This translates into CASSLSDINLGNTEAFF.

CDR3: CASDGTDTQYF. Written as DNA, the CDR3 is TGTGCCAGCGACGGCACAGATACGCAGTATTTT. The chain links TRBV2 to TRBJ2-3; the D is unclear. The germline V gene has CDR1 SNHLY and CDR2 FYNNEI. Trimming left V 8 bases short and J 1 base short, with 4 bases between. The CDR3 spans 11 residues.

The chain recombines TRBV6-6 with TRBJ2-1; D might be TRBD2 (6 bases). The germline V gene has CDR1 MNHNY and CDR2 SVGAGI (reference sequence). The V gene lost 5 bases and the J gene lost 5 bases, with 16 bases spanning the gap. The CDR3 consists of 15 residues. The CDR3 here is CASSVSGDGHNEQFF. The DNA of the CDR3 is TGTGCCAGCAGTGTCTCGGGGGACGGACACAATGAGCAGTTCTTC.

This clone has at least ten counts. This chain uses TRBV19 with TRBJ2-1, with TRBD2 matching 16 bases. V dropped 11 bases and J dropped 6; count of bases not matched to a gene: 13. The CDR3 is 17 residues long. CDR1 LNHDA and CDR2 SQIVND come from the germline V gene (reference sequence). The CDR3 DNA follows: TGTGCCTCGTCCGGGACTAGCGGGGGGGCCAGGGGCAATGAGCAGTTCTTC. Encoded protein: CASSGTSGGARGNEQFF.

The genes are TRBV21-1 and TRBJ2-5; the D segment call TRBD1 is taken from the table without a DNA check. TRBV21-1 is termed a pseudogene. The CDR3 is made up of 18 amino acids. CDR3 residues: CASSKKVRTGGKRETQYF. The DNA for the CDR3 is TGTGCCAGCAGCAAAAAAGTCCGGACAGGGGGGAAGAGAGAGACCCAGTACTTC.

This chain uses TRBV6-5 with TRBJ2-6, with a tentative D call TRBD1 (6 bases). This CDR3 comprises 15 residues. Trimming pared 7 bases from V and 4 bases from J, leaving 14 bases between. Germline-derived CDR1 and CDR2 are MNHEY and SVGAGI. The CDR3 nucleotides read TGTGCCAGCAACGAAAGGGGGACCGGGGCCAACGTCCTGACTTTC. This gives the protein CASNERGTGANVLTF.

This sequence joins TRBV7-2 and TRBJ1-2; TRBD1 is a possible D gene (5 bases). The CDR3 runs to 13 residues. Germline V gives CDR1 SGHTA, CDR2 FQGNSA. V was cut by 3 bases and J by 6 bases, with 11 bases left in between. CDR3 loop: CASSFTGPDGYTF. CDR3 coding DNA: TGTGCCAGCAGCTTTACAGGCCCCGATGGCTACACCTTC.

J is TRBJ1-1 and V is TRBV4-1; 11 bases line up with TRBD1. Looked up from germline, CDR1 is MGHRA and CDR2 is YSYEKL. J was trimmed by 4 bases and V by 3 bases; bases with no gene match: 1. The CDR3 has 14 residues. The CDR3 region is CASSQDRGLTEAFF. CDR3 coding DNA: TGCGCCAGCAGCCAGGACAGGGGGCTCACTGAAGCTTTCTTT.

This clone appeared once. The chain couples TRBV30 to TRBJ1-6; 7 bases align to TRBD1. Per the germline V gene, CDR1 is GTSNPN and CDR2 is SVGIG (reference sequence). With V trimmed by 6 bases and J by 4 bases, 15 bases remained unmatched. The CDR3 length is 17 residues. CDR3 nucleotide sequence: TGTGCCTGTCACGTGGATATAGGGGACAGTTATAATTCACCCCTCCACTTT. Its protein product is CACHVDIGDSYNSPLHF.

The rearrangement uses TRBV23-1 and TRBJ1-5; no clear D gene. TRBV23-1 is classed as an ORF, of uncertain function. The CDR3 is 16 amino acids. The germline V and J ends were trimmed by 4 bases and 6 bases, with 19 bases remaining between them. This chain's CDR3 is CASSPPRTKVGQPQHF. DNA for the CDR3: TGCGCCAGCAGTCCCCCCCGAACAAAGGTAGGTCAGCCCCAGCATTTT.

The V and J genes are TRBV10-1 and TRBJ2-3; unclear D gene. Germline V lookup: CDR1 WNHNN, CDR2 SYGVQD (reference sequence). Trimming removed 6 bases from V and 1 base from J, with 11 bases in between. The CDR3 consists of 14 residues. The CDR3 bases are TGCGCCAGCAGCCTTTGGTTACGCACAGATACGCAGTATTTT. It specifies CASSLWLRTDTQYF.

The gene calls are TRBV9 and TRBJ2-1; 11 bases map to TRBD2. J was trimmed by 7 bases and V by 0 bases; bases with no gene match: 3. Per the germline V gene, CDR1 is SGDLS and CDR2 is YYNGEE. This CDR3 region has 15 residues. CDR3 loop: CASSVGLAGGNEQFF. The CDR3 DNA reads TGTGCCAGCAGCGTAGGCCTAGCGGGGGGTAATGAGCAGTTCTTC.

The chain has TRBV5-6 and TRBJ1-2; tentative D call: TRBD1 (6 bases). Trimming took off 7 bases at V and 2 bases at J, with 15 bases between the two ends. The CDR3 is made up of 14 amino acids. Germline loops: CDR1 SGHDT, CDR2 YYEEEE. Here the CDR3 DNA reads TGTGCCAGCTCACCCTTGGGGGGCAACTATGGCTACACCTTC. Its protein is CASSPLGGNYGYTF.

The CDR3 is CASSKNYGYTF. The CDR3 DNA is TGTGCCAGCAGTAAGAACTATGGCTACACCTTC. The chain couples TRBV6-2 or TRBV6-3 to TRBJ1-2; D not certain. Trimming shortened V by 5 bases and J by 2 bases, and 3 bases separated the two germline ends. CDR1 MNHEY and CDR2 SVGEGT come from the germline V gene. This CDR3 is 11 amino acids long.

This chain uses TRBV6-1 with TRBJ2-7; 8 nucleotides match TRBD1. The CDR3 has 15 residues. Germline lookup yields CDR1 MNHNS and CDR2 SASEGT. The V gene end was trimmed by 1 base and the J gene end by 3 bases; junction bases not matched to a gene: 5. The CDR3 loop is CASSEVAGGRYEQYV. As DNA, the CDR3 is TGTGCCAGCAGTGAAGTGGCAGGGGGCCGCTACGAGCAGTACGTC.

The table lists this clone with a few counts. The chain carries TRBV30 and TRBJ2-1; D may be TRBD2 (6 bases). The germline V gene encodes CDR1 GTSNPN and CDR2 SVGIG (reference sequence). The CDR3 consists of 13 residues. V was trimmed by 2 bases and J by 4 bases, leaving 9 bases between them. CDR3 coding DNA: TGTGCCTGGAGTACAGGACTATACAATGAGCAGTTCTTC. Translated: CAWSTGLYNEQFF. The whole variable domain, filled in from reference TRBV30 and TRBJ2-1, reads SQTIHQWPATLVQPVGSPLSLECTVEGTSNPNLYWYRQAAGRGLQLLFYSVGIGQISSEVPQNLSASRPQDRQFILSSKKLLLSDSGFYLCAWSTGLYNEQFFGPGTRLTVL.

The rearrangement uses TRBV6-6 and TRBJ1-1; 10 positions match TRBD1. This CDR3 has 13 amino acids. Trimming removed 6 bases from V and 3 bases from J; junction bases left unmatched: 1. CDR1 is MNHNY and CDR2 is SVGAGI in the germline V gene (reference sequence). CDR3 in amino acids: CASRGTGDTEAFF. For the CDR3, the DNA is TGTGCCAGCAGAGGGACAGGGGACACTGAAGCTTTCTTT.

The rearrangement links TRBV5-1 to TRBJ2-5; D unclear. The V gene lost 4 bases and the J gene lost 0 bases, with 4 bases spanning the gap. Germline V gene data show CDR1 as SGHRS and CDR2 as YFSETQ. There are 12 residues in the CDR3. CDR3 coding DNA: TGCGCCAGCAGCCCGAACCAAGAGACCCAGTACTTC. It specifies CASSPNQETQYF.

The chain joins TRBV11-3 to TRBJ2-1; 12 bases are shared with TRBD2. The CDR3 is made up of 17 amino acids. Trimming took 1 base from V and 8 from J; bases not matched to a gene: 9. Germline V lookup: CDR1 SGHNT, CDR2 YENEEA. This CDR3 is CASSLGLAGGHVDEQFF. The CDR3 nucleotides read TGTGCCAGCAGCTTAGGGCTAGCGGGAGGGCACGTCGATGAGCAGTTCTTC.

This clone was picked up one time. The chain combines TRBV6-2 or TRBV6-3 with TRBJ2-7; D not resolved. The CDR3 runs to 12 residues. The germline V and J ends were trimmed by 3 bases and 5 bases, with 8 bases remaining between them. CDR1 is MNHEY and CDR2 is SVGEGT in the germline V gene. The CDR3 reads CASSYESHEQYV. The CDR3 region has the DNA TGTGCCAGCAGTTATGAGTCCCACGAGCAGTACGTC.